This TCR beta chain was sequenced in a study of blood T cell repertoires in COVID-19. Repertoires were generated with immunoSEQ multiplex PCR, while TCRdb's copy carries only in-frame clones and drops some. The data show some 300,000 clones, 90% seen once. The CDR3 loop spans 14 amino acids. Germline CDR1 is SGHRS and CDR2 is YFSETQ. V lost 3 bases to trimming and J lost 0 bases, with 9 bases between them. The chain links TRBV5-1 to TRBJ1-1; D possibly corresponds to TRBD1 (5 bases). The sample was PBMCs or T cells enriched from blood (not recorded which). The source of this sequence is a woman aged 18-35 years with acute COVID-19. The CDR3 region is CASSSGGMNTEAFF. CDR3 bases: TGCGCCAGCAGCTCTGGGGGGATGAACACTGAAGCTTTCTTT.